A single TCR beta chain is shown here with its context. Its cognate antigen is unknown. The sample originates from a study of T cell responses to AZD1222 COVID-19 vaccine. Findings and caveats of the study: Breadth and depth of Spike-specific TCRs rose after two AZD1222 doses. White British donors predominated, females outnumbered males, and clonal diversity was possibly underestimated.

Libraries were prepared by immunoSEQ multiplex PCR; TCRdb keeps only in-frame clonotypes and omits some of them. In the table there are roughly 120,000 clones, 85% to 90% of which are singletons. The CDR3 loop spans 14 amino acids. The V end lost 1 base, the J end lost 2 bases, and 9 bases lay between the germline ends. Per germline, CDR1 SGHTA and CDR2 FQGNSA. The receptor comes from an adult in good health. This sample comprised peripheral blood, obtained on day 0 of AZD1222 vaccination. This chain uses TRBV7-2 with TRBJ2-7, with unresolved D. This chain's CDR3 is CASSLGADAYEQYF. CDR3 nucleotide sequence: TGTGCCAGCAGCTTAGGAGCTGACGCCTACGAGCAGTACTTC.